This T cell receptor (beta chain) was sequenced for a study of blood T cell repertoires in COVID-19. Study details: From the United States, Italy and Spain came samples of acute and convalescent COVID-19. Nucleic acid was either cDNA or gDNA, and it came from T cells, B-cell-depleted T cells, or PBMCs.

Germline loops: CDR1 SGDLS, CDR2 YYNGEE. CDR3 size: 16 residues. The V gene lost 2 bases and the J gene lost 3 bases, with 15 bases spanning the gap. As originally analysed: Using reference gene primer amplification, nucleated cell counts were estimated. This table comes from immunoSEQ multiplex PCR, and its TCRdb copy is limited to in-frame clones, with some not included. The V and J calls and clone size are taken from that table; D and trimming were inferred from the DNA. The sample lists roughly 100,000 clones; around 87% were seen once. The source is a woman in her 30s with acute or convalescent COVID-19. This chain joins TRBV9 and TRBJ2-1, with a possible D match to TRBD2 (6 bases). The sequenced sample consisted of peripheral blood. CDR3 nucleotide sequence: TGTGCCAGCAGCGTTTTCCCGGACGGGGGCTACAATGAGCAGTTCTTC. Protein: CASSVFPDGGYNEQFF. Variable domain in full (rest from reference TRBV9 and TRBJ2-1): DSGVTQTPKHLITATGQRVTLRCSPRSGDLSVYWYQQSLDQGLQFLIQYYNGEERAKGNILERFSAQQFPDLHSELNLSSLELGDSALYFCASSVFPDGGYNEQFFGPGTRLTVL.